This entry describes one T cell receptor (beta chain). The antigen this receptor binds is unknown. The record has no base qualities; no much larger clone is one base away. The entry originates in a study of beta chain features in type 1 diabetes (dated by TCRdb to 2016 to 2019). For context, the study as a whole: Mean age, gender distribution, total cell number and subset yield were not different between patients and healthy donors. A total of about 110 million sorted cells were examined across all samples, and the number of cells per subset was strongly correlated with RNA yield. The study compared TCRB repertoires of sorted circulating CD4+ T cell subsets between recently diagnosed type 1 diabetes patients and matched healthy donors. Regulatory and stem cell-like memory subsets were obtained from only 8 patients and roughly eight healthy donors, while naive and central memory subsets were obtained from all 30 or so donors.

From each donor, a single peripheral blood sample of 90 to 150 mL on average was drawn into heparinised tubes. A BD FACSAria II and a panel including CD45RO, CCR7, CD25, CD127, CD95 and CD27 were used to sort naive, central memory, regulatory and stem cell-like memory CD4+ T cells. Every sorted population had a purity above 95%. PBMCs were separated immediately by Lymphoprep density gradient centrifugation and were stained directly, without being cultured. Samples were stained and sorted in pairs, with one healthy donor and one patient per experiment, so that batch effects were minimized. Here is what the overall study found, with its caveats: Because small numbers of individuals were included in the HLA sub-analyses, any influence of HLA type on TCRB rearrangement was left unresolved. Naive, central memory and regulatory TCRB repertoires appeared to be more similar among patients than among healthy donors. In all four CD4+ subsets, TCRB CDR3 length was moderately but significantly shorter in type 1 diabetes patients. Because cDNA was sequenced instead of genomic DNA, activated cells with high expression could be over-represented, although the groups did not differ in activation or CD3 levels. Shorter templates might have been favored by PCR, but patient and control samples were amplified and corrected together, so both groups would have been affected equally by any skew. Fewer insertions and more nucleotide deletions at VDJ recombination sites were observed in patients with type 1 diabetes, implying thymic rearrangement abnormalities.

Compared with germline, V lacks 3 bases and J lacks 6 bases; bases without a gene match: 6. The germline V gene yields KGHSH for CDR1 and LQKENI for CDR2. The CDR3 holds 15 amino acids from the cysteine to the phenylalanine. Only the CDR3 region is kept as DNA, spanning 45 bases read in frame from base 1. The High Capacity cDNA Reverse Transcription Kit was used to reverse transcribe all of the isolated RNA, meaning that expressed TCRB transcripts were what got sequenced. Deep immunoSEQ sequencing was applied to naive, central memory and regulatory T cell samples, giving an average of about 3.8 million total reads per sample. Sorted cells were lysed in RLT buffer, and RNA was extracted using DNase-treated RNeasy Micro or Mini kits according to cell number. To prevent cross-contamination, every cell subset was processed on its own, while patient and healthy donor samples were processed together. Using the immunoSEQ multiplex PCR, TCRB sequences were amplified from cDNA into 87-bp fragments spanning the CDR3 region. Sequencing of the amplicons was performed on the Illumina HiSeq platform. As for the original processing: Synthetic template baselines were used to correct PCR bias computationally, reads within Hamming distance 2 were collapsed together, and singletons that could not be merged were discarded. Reads were aligned against IMGT to assign V, D and J genes, CDR3 length and insertions or deletions at six rearrangement sites. Clonotype counts were normalized to sorted cell number within each subset before computing true diversity and Gini coefficients with the tcR R package. The overlap coefficient, calculated on TCRB nucleotide sequences, was used to quantify repertoire sharing. TCRdb took this table from immuneACCESS and kept in-frame rearrangements with V and J called. Such tables lack part of the clones; where checked against another copy, unresolved V genes explain under half of the gap, and the rest is unexplained. V, J and clone size are those of that table, while D and trimming were read from the DNA. This sample comprises 150,000 or so clones, around 50% of them detected only once. Around 0.43% of the sample rests with the top ten.

The clonotype originates from a man younger than 35 in good health. The specimen sequenced was Tregs from blood. Read against the paper, the sample's cell subset or site label means: regulatory CD4+ T cells. Rearrangement joined TRBV18 to TRBJ1-5; 9 middle bases align to TRBD1. CDR3 reads: CASSPNRGRGQPQHF. The DNA sequence follows: TGTGCCAGCTCACCGAACAGGGGGCGAGGTCAGCCCCAGCATTTT. Reference TRBV18 and TRBJ1-5 proteins supply the regions before and after the CDR3; the full variable domain is: NAGVMQNPRHLVRRRGQEARLRCSPMKGHSHVYWYRQLPEEGLKFMVYLQKENIIDESGMPKERFSAEFPKEGPSILRIQQVVRGDSAAYFCASSPNRGRGQPQHFGDGTRLSIL.